This is a list of T cell receptor beta chains from one sample in a study of T cell repertoires in cytomegalovirus infection. Using its own MiXCR run on the reads, TCRdb lists one record per CDR3 protein. The data contain fewer than 700,000 distinct CDR3 sequences, roughly 26% of them singletons. The source material was CD8+ T cells from PBMCs. These receptors were obtained from a human donor in good health (CMV status not recorded). Some clones in this sample may be carry-over from other donors' samples. CDR3s include the opening cysteine and the closing phenylalanine or tryptophan. D genes are given only for firm matches. Clone sizes are given selectively: once, few, many, or a class where the clone is expanded.

TRBJ2-1,13,few,TRBD1,TRBV27,CGTGTGAYNEQFF,TGTGGGACCGGGACAGGGGCCTACAATGAGCAGTTCTTC
TRBJ1-6,13,many,NA,TRBV12-3/TRBV12-4,CASSLQVNSPLHF,TGTGCCAGCAGTTTGCAGGTGAATTCACCCCTCCACTTT
TRBJ2-5,13,NA,NA,TRBV29-1,CSANGASQETQYF,TGCAGCGCGAACGGGGCTAGTCAAGAGACCCAGTACTTC
TRBJ2-5,15,many,TRBD1,TRBV6-1,CASSERDRGKETQYF,TGTGCCAGCAGTGAACGGGACAGGGGCAAAGAGACCCAGTACTTC
TRBJ2-7,15,NA,TRBD1,TRBV19,CASSIRDSSSYEQYF,TGTGCCAGTAGTATCCGGGACAGCAGCTCCTACGAGCAGTACTTC
TRBJ2-5,15,NA,TRBD1,TRBV27,CASSRGTGRQETQYF,TGTGCCAGCAGCCGCGGGACAGGGAGACAAGAGACCCAGTACTTC
TRBJ1-2,13,NA,TRBD1,TRBV29-1,CSVPGQGARGYTF,TGCAGCGTTCCGGGACAGGGGGCTCGAGGCTACACCTTC
TRBJ2-5,14,many,NA,TRBV6-5,CASSYSTGQETQYF,TGTGCCAGCAGTTACTCGACAGGTCAAGAGACCCAGTACTTC
TRBJ2-1,15,once,NA,TRBV28,CASSRTGYSYNEQFF,TGTGCCAGCAGTAGGACGGGATACTCCTACAATGAGCAGTTCTTC
TRBJ2-3,17,few,NA,TRBV7-6,CASSLVGQPSNTDTQYF,TGTGCCAGCAGCTTAGTAGGGCAGCCATCAAACACAGATACGCAGTATTTT
TRBJ2-5,17,many,TRBD2,TRBV7-2,CASSRRLAGGPLETQYF,TGTGCCAGCAGCCGCCGACTAGCGGGGGGGCCGCTAGAGACCCAGTACTTC
TRBJ2-5,16,NA,NA,TRBV28,CASSLLDPGPGETQYF,TGTGCCAGCTCACTTCTCGATCCAGGGCCGGGTGAGACCCAGTACTTC
TRBJ2-2,16,many,NA,TRBV7-6,CASSPRDDSPIGELFF,TGTGCCAGCAGCCCACGGGACGATAGTCCGATCGGGGAGCTGTTTTTT
TRBJ2-1,9,NA,NA,TRBV7-9,CASPLEQFF,TGTGCCAGCCCTTTGGAGCAGTTCTTC
TRBJ2-5,11,few,NA,TRBV29-1,CSVADEETQYF,TGCAGCGTTGCGGACGAAGAGACCCAGTACTTC
TRBJ2-5,15,NA,TRBD1,TRBV5-5,CASSLVRQGGKTQYF,TGTGCCAGCAGCTTGGTACGACAGGGGGGAAAGACCCAGTACTTC
TRBJ1-1,13,NA,NA,TRBV7-9,CASSLPAGTEAFF,TGTGCCAGCAGCTTACCAGCGGGGACCGAAGCTTTCTTT
TRBJ2-6,16,many,TRBD1,TRBV19,CASSQGQGSGANVLTF,TGTGCCAGTAGTCAGGGACAGGGGTCTGGGGCCAACGTCCTGACTTTC
TRBJ1-1,13,NA,NA,TRBV14,CASSQVGRMGAFF,TGTGCCAGCAGCCAAGTGGGTAGAATGGGGGCTTTCTTT
TRBJ1-1,16,many,NA,TRBV7-8,CASSLARRGVYTEAFF,TGTGCCAGCAGCTTAGCGCGGCGAGGGGTCTACACTGAAGCTTTCTTT
TRBJ1-1,11,NA,NA,TRBV2,CAPVVNTEAFF,TGTGCCCCCGTGGTGAACACTGAAGCTTTCTTT
TRBJ2-2,15,NA,TRBD2,TRBV7-3,CASGLAGGNTGELFF,TGTGCCAGCGGACTAGCGGGGGGGAACACCGGGGAGCTGTTTTTT
TRBJ1-1,15,NA,NA,TRBV20-1,CSASSFRVPNTEAFF,TGCAGTGCTTCCTCCTTCCGGGTCCCCAACACTGAAGCTTTCTTT
TRBJ2-1,18,few,TRBD1,TRBV20-1,CSASGLRRDRGSYNEQFF,TGCAGTGCTAGTGGTTTGAGACGGGACAGGGGATCTTACAATGAGCAGTTCTTC
TRBJ2-7,14,NA,NA,TRBV20-1,CSATSWGLATMQYF,TGCAGTGCTACTTCTTGGGGGCTAGCTACGATGCAGTACTTC
TRBJ2-1,14,NA,NA,TRBV12-3/TRBV12-4,CASSYRGRDNEQFF,TGTGCCAGCAGTTACCGGGGGCGAGACAATGAGCAGTTCTTC
TRBJ2-1,15,many,NA,TRBV7-2,CASRSAGRQMDEQFF,TGTGCCAGCAGATCAGCGGGTCGTCAAATGGATGAGCAGTTCTTC
TRBJ1-5,11,NA,NA,TRBV28,CASSLGGLQHF,TGTGCCAGCTCCCTCGGGGGTCTCCAGCATTTT